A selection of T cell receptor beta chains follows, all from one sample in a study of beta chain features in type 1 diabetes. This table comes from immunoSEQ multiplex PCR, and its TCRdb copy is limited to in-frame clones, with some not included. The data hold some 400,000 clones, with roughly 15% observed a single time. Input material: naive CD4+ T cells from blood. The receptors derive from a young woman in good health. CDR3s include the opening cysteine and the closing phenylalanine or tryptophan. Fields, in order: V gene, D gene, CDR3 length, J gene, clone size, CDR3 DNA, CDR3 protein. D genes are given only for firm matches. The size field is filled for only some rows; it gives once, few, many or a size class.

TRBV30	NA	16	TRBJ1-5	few	TGTGCCTGGAGTGAGGCGGGGGGAGGGGGCAATCAGCCCCAGCATTTT	CAWSEAGGGGNQPQHF
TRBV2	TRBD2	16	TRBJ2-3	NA	TGTGCCAGCCGACGGGGAGCGGGAGGAGGCACAGATACGCAGTATTTT	CASRRGAGGGTDTQYF
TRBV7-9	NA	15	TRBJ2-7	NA	TGTGCCAGCAGCTTAGCACAGCTCACCTCCTACGAGCAGTACTTC	CASSLAQLTSYEQYF
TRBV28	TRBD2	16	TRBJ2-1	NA	TGTGCCAGCAAGGCGGGAGGGTTGAGCGCCTACAATGAGCAGTTCTTC	CASKAGGLSAYNEQFF
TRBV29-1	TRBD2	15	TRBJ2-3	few	TGCAGCGTTGAAGGAACTAGCGGGAGTTCAGATACGCAGTATTTT	CSVEGTSGSSDTQYF
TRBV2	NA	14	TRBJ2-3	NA	TGTGCCAGCAGTGGGTTAGCGACGGGAGATACGCAGTATTTT	CASSGLATGDTQYF
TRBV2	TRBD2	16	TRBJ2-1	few	TGTGCCAGCAGGCTACTAGCGGGAGCGGCCTACAATGAGCAGTTCTTC	CASRLLAGAAYNEQFF
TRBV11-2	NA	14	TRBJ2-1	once	TGTGCCAGCAGCTCCTGGAGTCGGGATAATGAGCAGTTCTTC	CASSSWSRDNEQFF
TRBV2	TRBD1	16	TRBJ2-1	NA	TGTGCCAGCACTCTACTCAAGGGGGCTCCCGGTGGTGAGCAGTTCTTC	CASTLLKGAPGGEQFF
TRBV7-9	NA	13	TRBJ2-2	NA	TGTGCCAGCAGACAGGGTGACACCGGGGAGCTGTTTTTT	CASRQGDTGELFF
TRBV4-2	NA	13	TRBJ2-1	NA	TGTGCCAGCAGCCAAGACTGGCGGAATGAGCAGTTCTTC	CASSQDWRNEQFF
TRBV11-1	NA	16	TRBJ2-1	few	TGTGCCAGCAGCCTAGGACTCCTTAGCTCCTACAATGAGCAGTTCTTC	CASSLGLLSSYNEQFF
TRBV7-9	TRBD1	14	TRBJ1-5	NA	TGTGCCAGCAGCGCGGACAGGCGAAATCAGCCCCAGCATTTT	CASSADRRNQPQHF
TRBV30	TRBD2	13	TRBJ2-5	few	TGTGCCGGAGGACTAGCGGACCAAGAGACCCAGTACTTC	CAGGLADQETQYF
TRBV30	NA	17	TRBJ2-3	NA	TGTGCCTGGAGTGTTCTCCGGGCTAGGAGGGTCACAGATACGCAGTATTTT	CAWSVLRARRVTDTQYF
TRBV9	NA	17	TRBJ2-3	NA	TGTGCCAGCAGCGTAGGGGGGGGGCGCGTCCTCACAGATACGCAGTATTTT	CASSVGGGRVLTDTQYF
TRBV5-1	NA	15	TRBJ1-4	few	TGCGCCAGCAGCCCCCGGGACATCGCTAATGAAAAACTGTTTTTT	CASSPRDIANEKLFF
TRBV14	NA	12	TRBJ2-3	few	TGTGCCAGCAGCCAAGCATCAGATACGCAGTATTTT	CASSQASDTQYF
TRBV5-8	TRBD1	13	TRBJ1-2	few	TGTGCCAGCAGCCCCGGACAGGGCTATGGCTACACCTTC	CASSPGQGYGYTF
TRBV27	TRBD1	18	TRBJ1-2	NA	TGTGCCAGCAGTTTAAGTCATTCGACAGGGGGCTTTCGTGAGGGCTACACCTTC	CASSLSHSTGGFREGYTF
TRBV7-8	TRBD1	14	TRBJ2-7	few	TGTGCCAGCAGCCCTGGACAGGGGGCGTACGAGCAGTACTTC	CASSPGQGAYEQYF
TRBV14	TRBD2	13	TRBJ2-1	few	TGTGCCAGCAGCCAAAGCCTGACTAGCGTGGCGTTCTTC	CASSQSLTSVAFF
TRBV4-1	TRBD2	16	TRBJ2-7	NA	TGCGCCAGCAGCCAAGAGGCCGGACTAGCGTCGTACGAGCAGTACTTC	CASSQEAGLASYEQYF
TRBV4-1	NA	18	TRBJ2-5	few	TGCGCCAGCAGCCAACCCTCCCTCGACAGGAGGAGAGGGGAGACCCAGTACTTC	CASSQPSLDRRRGETQYF
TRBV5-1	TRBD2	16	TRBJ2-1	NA	TGCGCCAGCAGCCTCCCAGGACTAGCGGGAGGCAATGAGCAGTTCTTC	CASSLPGLAGGNEQFF
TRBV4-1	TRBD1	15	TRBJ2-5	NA	TGCGCCAGCAGCCAAAACAGGGGACGTGAAGAGACCCAGTACTTC	CASSQNRGREETQYF
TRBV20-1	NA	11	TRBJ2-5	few	TGCAGTGCACAACGGGGTACGACCCAGTACTTC	CSAQRGTTQYF
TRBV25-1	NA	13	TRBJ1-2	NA	TGTGCCAGCAGTGAAAACGAAAGAGGAGGCTACACCTTC	CASSENERGGYTF
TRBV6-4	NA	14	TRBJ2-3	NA	TGTGCCAGCAGCGCAGGAGGGAGTGTTGATACGCAGTATTTT	CASSAGGSVDTQYF
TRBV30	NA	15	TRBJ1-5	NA	TGTGCCTGGAGCGAAGACAGCCATAGCAATCAGCCCCAGCATTTT	CAWSEDSHSNQPQHF
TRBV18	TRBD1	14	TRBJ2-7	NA	TGTGCCAGCTCACCCAGACAGGGTACCTACGAGCAGTACTTC	CASSPRQGTYEQYF